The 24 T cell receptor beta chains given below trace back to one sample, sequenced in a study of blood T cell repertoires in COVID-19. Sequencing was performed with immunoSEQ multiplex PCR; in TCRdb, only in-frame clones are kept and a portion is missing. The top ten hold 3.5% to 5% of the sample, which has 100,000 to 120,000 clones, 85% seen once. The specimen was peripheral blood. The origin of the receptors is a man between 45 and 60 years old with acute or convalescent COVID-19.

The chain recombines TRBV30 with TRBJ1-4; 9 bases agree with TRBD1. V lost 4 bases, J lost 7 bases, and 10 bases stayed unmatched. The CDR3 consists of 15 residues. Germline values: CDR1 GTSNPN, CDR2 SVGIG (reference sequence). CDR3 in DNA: TGTGCCTGGAAAGTAAGGACAGGGGTGCGTGAAAAACTGTTTTTT. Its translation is CAWKVRTGVREKLFF.

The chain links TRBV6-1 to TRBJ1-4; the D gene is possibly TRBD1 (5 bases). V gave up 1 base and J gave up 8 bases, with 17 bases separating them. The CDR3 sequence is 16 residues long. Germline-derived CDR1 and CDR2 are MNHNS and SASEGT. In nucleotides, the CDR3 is TGTGCCAGCAGTGAAGGTCGCAGGACGCGGGACGAAAAACTGTTTTTT. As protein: CASSEGRRTRDEKLFF.

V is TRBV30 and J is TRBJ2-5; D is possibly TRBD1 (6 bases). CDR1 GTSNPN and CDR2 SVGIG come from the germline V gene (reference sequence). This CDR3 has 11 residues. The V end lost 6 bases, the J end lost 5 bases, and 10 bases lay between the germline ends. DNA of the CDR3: TGTGCCTGTACAAGGGGGGAGACCCAGTACTTC. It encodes CACTRGETQYF.

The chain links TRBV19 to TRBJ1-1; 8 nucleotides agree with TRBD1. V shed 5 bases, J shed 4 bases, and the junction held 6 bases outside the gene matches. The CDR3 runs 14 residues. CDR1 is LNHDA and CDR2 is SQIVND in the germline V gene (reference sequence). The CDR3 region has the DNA TGTGCCAGTAGTGAGATACAGGGGGTCACTGAAGCTTTCTTT. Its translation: CASSEIQGVTEAFF.

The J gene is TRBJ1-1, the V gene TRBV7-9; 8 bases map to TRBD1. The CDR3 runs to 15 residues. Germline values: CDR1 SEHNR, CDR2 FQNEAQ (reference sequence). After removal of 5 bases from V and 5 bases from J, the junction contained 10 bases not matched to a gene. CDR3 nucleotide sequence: TGTGCCAGCAGCAACCCCCAGGGGGCATATACTGAAGCTTTCTTT. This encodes CASSNPQGAYTEAFF.

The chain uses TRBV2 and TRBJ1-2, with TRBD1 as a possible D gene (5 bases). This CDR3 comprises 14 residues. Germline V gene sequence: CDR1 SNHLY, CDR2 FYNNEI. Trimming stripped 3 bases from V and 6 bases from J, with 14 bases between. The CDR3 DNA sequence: TGTGCCAGCAGTGAGGTTAGGACATTCAATGGCTACACCTTC. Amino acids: CASSEVRTFNGYTF.

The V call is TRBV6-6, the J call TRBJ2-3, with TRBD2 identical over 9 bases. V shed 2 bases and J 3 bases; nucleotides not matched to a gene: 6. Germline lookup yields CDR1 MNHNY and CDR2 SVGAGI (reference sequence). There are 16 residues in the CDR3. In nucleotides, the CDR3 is TGTGCCAGCAGTTACCCCGGGCGGGAGGGGACAGATACGCAGTATTTT. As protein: CASSYPGREGTDTQYF.

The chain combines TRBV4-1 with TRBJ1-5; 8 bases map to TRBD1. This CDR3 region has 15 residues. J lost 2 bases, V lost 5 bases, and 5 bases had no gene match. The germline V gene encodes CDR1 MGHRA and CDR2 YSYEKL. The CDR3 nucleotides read TGCGCCAGCAGCTATTCGGGACAGGGCAATCAGCCCCAGCATTTT. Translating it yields CASSYSGQGNQPQHF.

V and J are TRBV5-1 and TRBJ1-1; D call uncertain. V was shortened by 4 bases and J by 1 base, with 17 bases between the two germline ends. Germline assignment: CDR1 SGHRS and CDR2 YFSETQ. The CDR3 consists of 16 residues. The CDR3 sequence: CASSPWRGLTNTEAFF. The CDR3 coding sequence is TGCGCCAGCAGCCCCTGGCGGGGTTTGACGAACACTGAAGCTTTCTTT.

In DNA form, the CDR3 reads TGTGCCAGCAGAACAGATTCCCCCACCGGGGAGCTGTTTTTT. This sequence encodes CASRTDSPTGELFF. V is TRBV27 and J is TRBJ2-2; D gene ambiguous. This CDR3 contains 14 residues. With 6 bases removed from V and 4 bases from J, the gap between germline ends came to 12 bases. The V gene's germline CDR1 is MNHEY and CDR2 SMNVEV (reference sequence).

For the CDR3, the DNA is TGTGCCAGCAGTGAATTTGGAGCGGGTGCGAACACCGGGGAGCTGTTTTTT. Its protein is CASSEFGAGANTGELFF. V usage is TRBV25-1 and J usage is TRBJ2-2, with D perhaps TRBD2 (6 bases). V shed 1 base and J shed 0 bases, with 12 bases lying between them. Germline V gene sequence: CDR1 MGHDK, CDR2 SYGVNS. This CDR3 has 17 amino acids. Full variable domain (rest looked up from reference TRBV25-1 and TRBJ2-2): EADIYQTPRYLVIGTGKKITLECSQTMGHDKMYWYQQDPGMELHLIHYSYGVNSTEKGDLSSESTVSRIRTEHFPLTLESARPSHTSQYLCASSEFGAGANTGELFFGEGSRLTVL.

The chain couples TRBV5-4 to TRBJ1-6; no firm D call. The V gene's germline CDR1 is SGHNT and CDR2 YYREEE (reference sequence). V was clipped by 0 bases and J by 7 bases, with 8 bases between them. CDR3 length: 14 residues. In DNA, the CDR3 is TGTGCCAGCAGCTTGGACAGTACCAATTCACCCCTCCACTTT. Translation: CASSLDSTNSPLHF.

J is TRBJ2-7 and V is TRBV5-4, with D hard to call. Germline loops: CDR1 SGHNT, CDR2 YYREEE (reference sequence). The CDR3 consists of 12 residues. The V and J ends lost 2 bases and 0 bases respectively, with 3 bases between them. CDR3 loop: CASSFSSYEQYF. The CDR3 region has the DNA TGTGCCAGCAGCTTCTCCTCCTACGAGCAGTACTTC.

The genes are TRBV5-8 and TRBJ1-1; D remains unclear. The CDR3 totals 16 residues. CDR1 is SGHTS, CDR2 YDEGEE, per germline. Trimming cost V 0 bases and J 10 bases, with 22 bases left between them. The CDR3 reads CASSLVLSILEARAFF. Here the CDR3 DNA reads TGTGCCAGCAGCTTGGTCCTCAGTATATTAGAGGCAAGAGCTTTCTTT.

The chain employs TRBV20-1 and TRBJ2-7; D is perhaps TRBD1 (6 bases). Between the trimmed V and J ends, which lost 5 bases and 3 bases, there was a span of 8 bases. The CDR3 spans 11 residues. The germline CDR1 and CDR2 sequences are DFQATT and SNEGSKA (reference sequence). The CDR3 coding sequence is TGCAGTGCTTTCAGGGGCTACGAGCAGTACTTC. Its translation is CSAFRGYEQYF.

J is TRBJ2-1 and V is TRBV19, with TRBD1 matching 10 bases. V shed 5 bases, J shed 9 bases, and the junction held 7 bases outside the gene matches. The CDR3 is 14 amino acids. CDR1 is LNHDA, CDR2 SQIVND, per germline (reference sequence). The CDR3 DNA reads TGTGCCAGTAGTGAACGGGACAGGGGAGGTGAGCAGTTCTTC. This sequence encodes CASSERDRGGEQFF.

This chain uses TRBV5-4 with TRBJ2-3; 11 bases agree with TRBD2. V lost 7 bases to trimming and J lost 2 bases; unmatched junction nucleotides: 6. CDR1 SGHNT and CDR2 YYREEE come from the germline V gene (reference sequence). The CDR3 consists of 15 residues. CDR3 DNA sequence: TGTGCCAGCCTTTCTAGCGGGGGGATCACAGATACGCAGTATTTT. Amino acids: CASLSSGGITDTQYF.

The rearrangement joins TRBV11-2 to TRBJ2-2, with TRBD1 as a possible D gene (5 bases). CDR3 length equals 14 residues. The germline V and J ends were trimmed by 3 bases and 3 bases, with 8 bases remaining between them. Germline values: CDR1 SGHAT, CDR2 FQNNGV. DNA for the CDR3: TGTGCCAGCAGCTTGACAGTAGACACCGGGGAGCTGTTTTTT. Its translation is CASSLTVDTGELFF.

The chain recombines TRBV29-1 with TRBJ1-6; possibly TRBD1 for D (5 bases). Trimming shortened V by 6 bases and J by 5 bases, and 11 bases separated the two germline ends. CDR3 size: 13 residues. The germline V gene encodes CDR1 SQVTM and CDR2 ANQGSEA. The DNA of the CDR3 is TGCAGCGTGAGGTCCAGGGATAATTCACCCCTCCACTTT. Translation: CSVRSRDNSPLHF.

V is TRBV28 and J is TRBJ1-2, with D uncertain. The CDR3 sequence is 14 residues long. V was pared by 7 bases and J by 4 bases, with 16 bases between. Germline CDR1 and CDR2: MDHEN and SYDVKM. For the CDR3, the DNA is TGTGCCAGCACCCAGGCGACCGTTGGCTATGGCTACACCTTC. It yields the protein CASTQATVGYGYTF.

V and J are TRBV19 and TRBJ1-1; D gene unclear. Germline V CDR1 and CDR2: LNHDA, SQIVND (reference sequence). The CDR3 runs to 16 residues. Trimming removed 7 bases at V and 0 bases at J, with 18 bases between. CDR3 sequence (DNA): TGTGCCAGTAAGTGGGCAGACGGTTTTGTGAACACTGAAGCTTTCTTT. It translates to CASKWADGFVNTEAFF.

The CDR3 coding sequence is TGTGCCAGCAGCTTAGGTCCTTTACTAGCGGGGGGGGACAATGAGCAGTTCTTC. This translates into CASSLGPLLAGGDNEQFF. This chain links TRBV13 with TRBJ2-1, with 13 bases lining up with TRBD2. The CDR3 extends over 18 amino acids. CDR1 and CDR2 (germline): PRHDT, FYEKMQ (reference sequence). With 0 bases clipped from V and 5 bases from J, the junction kept 7 bases outside the gene matches.

The CDR3 sequence is CASSDDRGNSPLHF. The CDR3 DNA follows: TGTGCCAGTAGTGATGACAGGGGAAATTCACCCCTCCACTTT. This chain uses TRBV19 with TRBJ1-6; TRBD1 matches at 8 bases. With V trimmed by 5 bases and J by 7 bases, 4 bases remained unmatched. CDR3 length: 14 amino acids. Germline V gives CDR1 LNHDA, CDR2 SQIVND (reference sequence).

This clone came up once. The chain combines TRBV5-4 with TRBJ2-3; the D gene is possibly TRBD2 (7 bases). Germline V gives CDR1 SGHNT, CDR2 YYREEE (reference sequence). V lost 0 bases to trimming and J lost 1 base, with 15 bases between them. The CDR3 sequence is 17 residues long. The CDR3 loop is CASSLALGGPGTDTQYF. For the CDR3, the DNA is TGTGCCAGCAGCTTGGCCTTGGGGGGGCCAGGCACAGATACGCAGTATTTT.